This TCR beta chain was sequenced in a study of blood T cell repertoires in COVID-19. Study-level information: Acute and convalescent COVID-19 samples came from the United States, Italy and Spain. Nucleic acid was either cDNA or gDNA, and it came from T cells, B-cell-depleted T cells, or PBMCs.

One Seattle source followed patients from active infection through their disease course. In the original analysis: Estimates of nucleated cell counts were drawn from the amplification of reference gene primers. Clones were sequenced by immunoSEQ multiplex PCR, and TCRdb holds only the in-frame ones, with some missing. V and J calls plus clone size are reproduced from that table; the DNA served to infer D and trimming. The table has approximately 200,000 clones, 94% seen once. CDR1 and CDR2 (germline): SGHTA, FQGTGA. This CDR3 has 15 residues. The V gene end was trimmed by 2 bases and the J gene end by 7 bases; junction bases not matched to a gene: 4.

Sequencing was performed on peripheral blood. This TCR was recovered from a young man with COVID-19, enrolled during active disease. V is TRBV7-3 and J is TRBJ2-1; 11 nucleotides line up with TRBD2. DNA for the CDR3: TGTGCCAGCAGCTTACGACTAGCGGGGTCTAATGAGCAGTTCTTC. Translating gives CASSLRLAGSNEQFF.